The source of this T cell receptor (beta chain) is a study of T cells in Graves' hyperthyroidism and ophthalmopathy. This clonotype was seen only a few times. Trimming left V 0 bases short and J 1 base short, with 12 bases between. This CDR3 has 16 amino acids. Germline V lookup: CDR1 WSHSY, CDR2 SAAADI. It was RNA transcripts that yielded the amplified TCR beta CDR3 regions. The HTBI primer set served for first-round RT-PCR of the TCR CDR3. TCRdb processed the multiplex PCR reads anew with MiXCR; each CDR3 protein has one entry. This sample yields under 350,000 distinct CDR3 sequences, of which about 20% are seen a single time; roughly 49% belongs to the top ten.

This sequence was found in a woman aged 50 to 65 with Graves' hyperthyroidism. The specimen was blood. The chain combines TRBV10-2 with TRBJ2-5, with TRBD2 as a possible D gene (6 bases). The CDR3 is CASSESWAGFQETQYF. The CDR3 DNA is TGCGCCAGCAGTGAGTCATGGGCGGGGTTCCAAGAGACCCAGTACTTC.